A selection of T cell receptor beta chains follows, all from one sample in a study of T cell changes during pregnancy in multiple sclerosis. Assay used: immunoSEQ multiplex PCR; TCRdb lists only in-frame clones, some missing. Of about 24,000 clones listed, just over 85% were seen once; the top ten hold about 8%. The specimen was CD8+ T cells from peripheral blood mononuclear cells, collected in the first trimester of pregnancy. These receptors originate from a female donor in good health, enrolled as a control in a pregnancy study. Each CDR3 is given with its conserved first and last residue. D genes are given only for firm matches. Size values are once, few and many counts, or a class for expanded clones, and some rows have none.

TRBV28	TRBD1	TRBJ1-5	NA	TGTGCCAGCAGCTCCACAGGGGGCGCGAGTCAGCCCCAGCATTTT	CASSSTGGASQPQHF
TRBV11-3	NA	TRBJ2-3	NA	TGTGCCAGCAGCTTCGCAGATACGCAGTATTTT	CASSFADTQYF
TRBV5-5	NA	TRBJ1-5	NA	TGTGCCAGCAGCATCAACAGGGACCCCGGACAGCCCCAGCATTTT	CASSINRDPGQPQHF
TRBV19	NA	TRBJ1-1	NA	TGTGCCAGTAGTATCGGCAGGGCGTACACTGAAGCTTTCTTT	CASSIGRAYTEAFF
TRBV7-9	TRBD2	TRBJ2-6	medium-sized	TGTGCCAGCAGCTTAGAGGCGGCGGGGGAGGCTGGGGCCAACGTCCTGACTTTC	CASSLEAAGEAGANVLTF
TRBV7-6	TRBD1	TRBJ1-2	NA	TGTGCCAGCAGCGCAAACAGGGGTGATGGCTACACCTTC	CASSANRGDGYTF
TRBV19	TRBD2	TRBJ2-3	NA	TGTGCCAGTCGAGGCGGGAGGTACGATACGCAGTATTTT	CASRGGRYDTQYF
TRBV4-1	NA	TRBJ2-6	NA	TGCGCCAGCAGCCAAGAACTCTCTGGGGCCAACGTCCTGACTTTC	CASSQELSGANVLTF
TRBV5-8	TRBD1	TRBJ1-4	NA	TGTGCCAGCAGCTTGCAGGGGGGCAACGAAAAACTGTTTTTT	CASSLQGGNEKLFF
TRBV27	TRBD2	TRBJ2-7	once	TGTGCCAGCAGTCCGGTGGGGGGGGGAGGCGAGCAGTACTTC	CASSPVGGGGEQYF
TRBV4-1	NA	TRBJ2-7	NA	TGCGCCAGCAGCCAAGTTTCGTACGAGCAGTACTTC	CASSQVSYEQYF
TRBV27	NA	TRBJ1-1	NA	TGTGCCAGCAGTTGGGAGAGGAGTACTGAAGCTTTCTTT	CASSWERSTEAFF
TRBV7-6	NA	TRBJ1-1	few	TGTGCCAGCAGCCCCCCCGGGGACACTGAAGCTTTCTTT	CASSPPGDTEAFF
TRBV7-7	TRBD2	TRBJ2-7	NA	TGTGCTAGCAGCCGGGGGGAAGCCTACGAGCAGTACTTC	CASSRGEAYEQYF
TRBV11-2	NA	TRBJ2-7	NA	TGTGCCAGCAGCTTAGTCCTCCACGAGCAGTACTTC	CASSLVLHEQYF
TRBV13	NA	TRBJ2-4	NA	TGTGCCAGCAGCTTAAGGGAGGCACAAAACATTCAGTACTTC	CASSLREAQNIQYF
TRBV6-1	NA	TRBJ1-5	NA	TGTGCCAGCAGTGAAGCCGGACAGATCCATCAGCCCCAGCATTTT	CASSEAGQIHQPQHF
TRBV7-3	NA	TRBJ2-1	NA	TGTGCCAGCAGCTTAGGAGGGGAGAATGAGCAGTTCTTC	CASSLGGENEQFF
TRBV2	NA	TRBJ1-4	NA	TGTGCCAGCAGCCTCCCTGGAGCAACTAATGAAAAACTGTTTTTT	CASSLPGATNEKLFF
TRBV28	NA	TRBJ2-3	NA	TGTGCCAGCAGTTTACCCGGGATCACAGATACGCAGTATTTT	CASSLPGITDTQYF
TRBV27	TRBD1	TRBJ1-5	NA	TGTGCCAGCTCGAGTGGGACAGGGGGTAGGCCCCAGCATTTT	CASSSGTGGRPQHF
TRBV21-1	NA	TRBJ1-5	NA	TGTGCCAGCAGCAAGGACTCCAGACCCAATCAGCCCCAGCATTTT	CASSKDSRPNQPQHF
TRBV6-6	NA	TRBJ1-5	once	TGTGCCAGCAGTTACACCGGGGGGAGCAATCAGCCCCAGCATTTT	CASSYTGGSNQPQHF
TRBV28	NA	TRBJ1-1	NA	TGTGCCAGCACCTCACTAAGCATAAATGCTGAAGCTTTCTTT	CASTSLSINAEAFF
TRBV29-1	TRBD1	TRBJ1-2	NA	TGCAGCGTTGGAAATTATTCCGGGACAGGGAATGGCTACACCTTC	CSVGNYSGTGNGYTF
TRBV4-3	NA	TRBJ1-1	NA	TGCGCCAGCAGCCAAGATTGGGGGGGTGGTACTGAAGCTTTCTTT	CASSQDWGGGTEAFF
TRBV4-3	TRBD2	TRBJ2-3	few	TGCGCCAGCAGCGATCACCCGACTAGCGGGGCAGATACGCAGTATTTT	CASSDHPTSGADTQYF